Included here is one T cell receptor (beta chain) sequence, with context. Its antigen is not known. The entry originates in a study of shared clonotypes between healthy human individuals. Study observations and caveats: Donors were few, which limited the genetic and exposure-history diversity represented.

In the original workflow: Junction-only immunoSEQ sequences carried no quality scores, so filtering differed. The data were produced by immunoSEQ multiplex PCR, yet TCRdb's version contains in-frame clones alone and is incomplete. V and J calls and clone size come straight from that table; D and trimming were deduced from the DNA. The sample includes millions of clones, around nine tenths of them seen just once. The CDR3 runs 15 residues. Germline V gene sequence: CDR1 MDHEN, CDR2 SYDVKM. V shed 7 bases and J shed 9 bases, with 21 bases lying between them. The sequence came from a man aged 18 to 30 in good health. The rearrangement joins TRBV28 to TRBJ1-4; possible D gene TRBD1, 5 bases. Sequencing used naive CD4+ T cells sorted from blood. Sample subset: CD45RA+ positively selected. As DNA, the CDR3 is TGTGCCAGCATAGGGGAAGCTTCAGGAGACCAAAAACTGTTTTTT. It is translated as CASIGEASGDQKLFF.